This TCR beta chain was identified in a study of shared clonotypes between healthy human individuals. At the level of the study: Donor composition was a couple of women and a few men, aged 18 to 49. Each donor's CD4 naive and CD4 memory cells filled three plates apiece, CD8 naive two, and CD8 memory one.

TCRdb's copy holds only in-frame clones and misses some; the assay was immunoSEQ multiplex PCR. This sample has about 550,000 clones, with roughly 95% found just once. Trimming took 2 bases from V and 4 from J; bases not matched to a gene: 5. The CDR3 contains 15 residues. The germline gives CDR1 MNHNS, CDR2 SASEGT. Naive CD8 cells, CD45RO-negative and positively selected for CCR7, excluded terminally differentiated effector memory CD45RA+ cells. The donors were all Caucasian adults (living in Nashville, Tennessee). The rearrangement uses TRBV6-1 and TRBJ2-7; TRBD2 matches 10 bases. The sequence came from a woman in her thirties in good health. Input material: naive CD8+ T cells sorted from blood. CDR3 region: CASSESWTSGYEQYF. The DNA for the CDR3 is TGTGCCAGCAGTGAAAGCTGGACTAGCGGTTACGAGCAGTACTTC.